One sample yielded the 28 T cell receptor beta chains listed below, sequenced in a study of blood T cells in healthy people across ages. Next came a second PCR, run for about 7 to 12 cycles, which used a sample-barcoded 5' primer along with a J-beta primer mix. TCRdb called the 5' RACE reads again in MiXCR, with one record for every CDR3 protein. This table has some 1.7 million distinct CDR3 sequences, roughly 28% appearing once. Input material: blood. The receptor source for this set is a woman in her 30s in good health.

The sample holds many counts of this clonotype. The CDR3 region has the DNA TGTGCCAGCAGCGTAGAGGCAAGGGAGACCCAGTACTTC. This codes for CASSVEARETQYF. The chain couples TRBV9 to TRBJ2-5; D ambiguous. This CDR3 has 13 residues. V was trimmed by 0 bases and J by 5 bases, leaving 8 bases between them. CDR1 is SGDLS and CDR2 is YYNGEE in the germline V gene.

The V gene is TRBV24-1, the J gene TRBJ2-1, with D tentatively TRBD1 or TRBD2 (5 bases each). Trimming removed 8 bases at V and 6 bases at J, with 13 bases between. The CDR3 spans 13 residues. Germline V gives CDR1 KGHDR, CDR2 SFDVKD. Written as DNA, the CDR3 is TGTGCCACCAAAGCTCCGGGGACCAATGAGCAGTTCTTC. Protein sequence: CATKAPGTNEQFF.

The chain links TRBV7-3 to TRBJ2-5; D is undetermined. The germline V gene encodes CDR1 SGHTA and CDR2 FQGTGA. Trimming stripped 6 bases from V and 1 base from J, with 9 bases between. CDR3 length: 13 residues. CDR3: CASSKPAQETQYF. CDR3 sequence (DNA): TGTGCCAGCAGTAAACCAGCCCAAGAGACCCAGTACTTC. The entire variable domain, with the rest obtained from reference TRBV7-3 and TRBJ2-5, is as follows: GAGVSQTPSNKVTEKGKYVELRCDPISGHTALYWYRQSLGQGPEFLIYFQGTGAADDSGLPNDRFFAVRPEGSVSTLKIQRTERGDSAVYLCASSKPAQETQYFGPGTRLLVL.

The V and J genes are TRBV19 and TRBJ1-5, with 8 bases lining up with TRBD1. This CDR3 has 12 amino acids. CDR1 and CDR2 from the germline V gene are LNHDA and SQIVND (reference sequence). The V gene end was trimmed by 9 bases and the J gene end by 7 bases; junction bases not matched to a gene: 5. This chain's CDR3 is CASRQGRQPQHF. The CDR3 DNA reads TGTGCCAGCCGACAGGGGCGGCAGCCCCAGCATTTT.

With regard to this clonotype: A much more abundant neighbour one base away suggests this may be a read error. The gene calls are TRBV5-1 and TRBJ2-4; 8 bases match TRBD2. V shed 7 bases, J shed 8 bases, and the junction held 14 bases outside the gene matches. This CDR3 is built from 15 residues. CDR1 SGHRS and CDR2 YFSETQ come from the germline V gene. In DNA form, the CDR3 reads TGCGCCAGCCAGCTCGGACTAGCCCTGGGGGACATTCAGTACTTC. It specifies CASQLGLALGDIQYF.

This clonotype was counted only a few times. The V and J genes are TRBV7-2 and TRBJ2-3; D ambiguous. The CDR3 sequence is 15 residues long. The V gene's germline CDR1 is SGHTA and CDR2 FQGNSA. The V and J ends lost 4 bases and 0 bases respectively, with 11 bases between them. The CDR3 spells CASSSNTPSTDTQYF. CDR3 DNA sequence: TGTGCCAGCAGCTCTAACACTCCTAGCACAGATACGCAGTATTTT.

This chain uses TRBV20-1 with TRBJ2-3; D unresolved. V was clipped by 3 bases and J by 0 bases, with 10 bases between them. The CDR3 contains 14 residues. CDR1 and CDR2 from the germline V gene are DFQATT and SNEGSKA (reference sequence). CDR3 nucleotide sequence: TGCAGTGCTAGGGCGGCCAGTAGCACAGATACGCAGTATTTT. Translated: CSARAASSTDTQYF.

The chain has TRBV6-8 and TRBJ2-1; 10 nucleotides match TRBD2. This CDR3 has 17 residues. The V segment lost 0 bases and the J segment 13 bases; nucleotides outside the gene matches: 15. Per germline, CDR1 MNHGY and CDR2 SAAAGT. This chain's CDR3 is CASSYSWTSGHSGEQFF. CDR3 in DNA: TGTGCCAGCAGTTACTCTTGGACTAGCGGCCACTCCGGGGAACAGTTCTTC.

In regard to this clonotype: This clone may be a read error of a much larger clone one base away. The rearrangement joins TRBV7-9 to TRBJ2-1; no definite D call. The J call could be wrong; TRBJ2-7 is a better fit for the DNA end. From germline, CDR1 is SEHNR and CDR2 FQNEAQ (reference sequence). The CDR3 covers 15 residues. CDR3 amino acids: CASSLSMLSYNEQYF. CDR3 coding DNA: TGTGCCAGCAGCTTGAGCATGCTTTCCTACAATGAGCAGTACTTC.

This clonotype was observed once. This chain uses TRBV12-3 or TRBV12-4 with TRBJ1-1, with D hard to call. The CDR3 totals 13 residues. The V end was cut by 6 bases, the J end by 6 bases, with 14 bases between. The CDR3 loop is CASRPGQWAEAFF. The CDR3 DNA reads TGTGCCAGCAGACCTGGGCAATGGGCTGAAGCTTTCTTT.

This clonotype was recorded once. The genes are TRBV7-9 and TRBJ2-7; 11 bases agree with TRBD2. The CDR3 runs 15 residues. V lost 5 bases to trimming and J lost 5 bases; unmatched junction nucleotides: 8. Germline V gene lookup returns CDR1 SEHNR and CDR2 FQNEAQ (reference sequence). The CDR3 protein is CASSRLAGRRNEQYF. The CDR3 DNA reads TGTGCCAGCAGCCGACTAGCGGGGCGACGGAACGAGCAGTACTTC.

Worth noting for this clonotype: This CDR3 is missing its conserved last phenylalanine or tryptophan, likely due to a read error. The chain is built from TRBV12-3 or TRBV12-4 and TRBJ1-4, with TRBD1 identical over 10 bases. The ends lost 6 bases at V and 7 bases at J; junction bases unmatched: 5. The CDR3 is made up of 14 amino acids. The CDR3 region has the DNA TGTGCCAGCAGCCGGGACAGGGGTATTGAAAAACTGTTTTCT. It translates to CASSRDRGIEKLFS.

The rearrangement uses TRBV6-4 and TRBJ2-7; a weak D match, TRBD2 (6 bases). Trimming removed 5 bases from V and 7 bases from J, with 18 bases in between. CDR3 size: 14 residues. Germline V gives CDR1 MRHNA, CDR2 SNTAGT. The DNA for the CDR3 is TGTGCCAGCAGTATTTCGGGGGAGACGAGTGAGCAGTACTTC. It specifies CASSISGETSEQYF.

The chain carries TRBV5-1 and TRBJ2-5; the D gene is possibly TRBD2 (5 bases). The CDR3 consists of 14 residues. The V end lost 4 bases, the J end lost 5 bases, and 15 bases lay between the germline ends. The germline V gene encodes CDR1 SGHRS and CDR2 YFSETQ. The CDR3, as DNA: TGCGCCAGCAGCGCCCGGACTGGCTGGGAGACCCAGTACTTC. It translates to CASSARTGWETQYF.

The chain carries TRBV9 and TRBJ2-1; 7 nucleotides align to TRBD2. Germline V gene sequence: CDR1 SGDLS, CDR2 YYNGEE. The CDR3 totals 14 residues. The junction had 5 bases not matched to a gene; V was cut back by 4 bases and J by 4 bases. The CDR3 sequence is CASSSKREYNEQFF. The DNA for the CDR3 is TGTGCCAGCAGCTCGAAGCGGGAATACAATGAGCAGTTCTTC. Full variable domain (rest looked up from reference TRBV9 and TRBJ2-1): DSGVTQTPKHLITATGQRVTLRCSPRSGDLSVYWYQQSLDQGLQFLIQYYNGEERAKGNILERFSAQQFPDLHSELNLSSLELGDSALYFCASSSKREYNEQFFGPGTRLTVL.

This clonotype was observed a handful of times. The DNA for the CDR3 is TGTGCCAGCAGTGAAGCGCGTTCAGATCGGGAGACCCAGTACTTC. Its translation is CASSEARSDRETQYF. This rearrangement joins TRBV2 to TRBJ2-5; D not resolved. CDR3 length: 15 amino acids. From germline, CDR1 is SNHLY and CDR2 FYNNEI. V lost 0 bases and J lost 5, with 13 bases in between.

This clonotype was counted ten times or more. The CDR3 nucleotides read TGCGCCAGCAGCCCAAGTGGGGGTTCCCGCGAGCAGTACTTC. This codes for CASSPSGGSREQYF. The chain employs TRBV5-1 and TRBJ2-7, with D tentatively TRBD1 or TRBD2 (5 bases each). CDR3 length: 14 residues. CDR1 SGHRS and CDR2 YFSETQ come from the germline V gene. Trimming shortened V by 4 bases and J by 6 bases, and 17 bases separated the two germline ends.

The chain joins TRBV5-1 to TRBJ2-1; maybe TRBD2 (6 bases). Germline-derived CDR1 and CDR2 are SGHRS and YFSETQ. The CDR3 is made up of 16 amino acids. V was shortened by 4 bases and J by 1 base, with 15 bases between the two germline ends. CDR3 sequence reads: CASSQTGDLSYNEQFF. The CDR3 DNA is TGCGCCAGCAGCCAAACGGGGGATCTTTCCTACAATGAGCAGTTCTTC.

This clonotype was seen a handful of times. The chain employs TRBV5-6 and TRBJ1-6; D remains unclear. The CDR3 runs 14 residues. Trimming pared 2 bases from V and 8 bases from J, leaving 11 bases between. Per germline, CDR1 SGHDT and CDR2 YYEEEE. CDR3 sequence: CASSLGPVYSPLHF. In nucleotides, the CDR3 is TGTGCCAGCAGCTTAGGACCGGTATATTCACCCCTCCACTTT.

This clonotype occurred a few times. The chain links TRBV7-2 to TRBJ2-5; 12 nucleotides agree with TRBD1. Trimming cost V 5 bases and J 5 bases; bases outside gene matches: 6. The CDR3 is made up of 15 amino acids. CDR1 and CDR2 (germline): SGHTA, FQGNSA. CDR3 sequence reads: CASSGDRGRRETQYF. The CDR3 DNA is TGTGCCAGCAGCGGGGACAGGGGGCGCAGGGAGACCCAGTACTTC.

This clonotype occurred a few times. Its ends do not fully match the called genes, so a read error is possible. This chain links TRBV3-1 with TRBJ1-2; tentative D call: TRBD1 (5 bases). Looked up from germline, CDR1 is LGHDT and CDR2 is YNNKEL (reference sequence). This CDR3 comprises 17 residues. CDR3 nucleotide sequence: TGTGCCCGCAGCCAATACAAACCGGGACGGACCCTCTATGGCTACACCTTC. This encodes CARSQYKPGRTLYGYTF.

In this sample, this clonotype turned up a few times. The rearrangement links TRBV6-5 to TRBJ2-4, with TRBD1 matching 8 bases. Germline CDR1 and CDR2: MNHEY and SVGAGI. CDR3 length: 16 residues. The junction had 4 bases not matched to a gene; V was cut back by 1 base and J by 2 bases. CDR3 sequence: CASSYYGTGPKNIQYF. Here the CDR3 DNA reads TGTGCCAGCAGTTACTATGGGACAGGTCCCAAAAACATTCAGTACTTC.

Concerning this clonotype itself: Germline is not matched at one junction end, which may reflect a read error. The CDR3 loop reads CAGSYSQHEQFF. The CDR3 DNA reads TGTGCCGGCAGTTATTCCCAGCATGAGCAGTTCTTC. The V gene is TRBV6-2 or TRBV6-3, the J gene TRBJ2-1, with unresolved D. This CDR3 contains 12 residues. CDR1 is MNHEY, CDR2 SVGEGT, per germline.

This clonotype was seen only a few times. The chain has TRBV5-1 and TRBJ2-5; the match to TRBD1 covers 9 bases. This CDR3 is built from 16 residues. The junction had 7 bases not matched to a gene; V was cut back by 4 bases and J by 0 bases. Germline lookup yields CDR1 SGHRS and CDR2 YFSETQ. DNA of the CDR3: TGCGCCAGCAGCCTACAGGGGGCGCTGAACCAAGAGACCCAGTACTTC. Protein sequence: CASSLQGALNQETQYF.

The CDR3 loop is CATQTTGVNTEAFF. The CDR3 DNA reads as TGTGCCACCCAGACGACAGGGGTGAACACTGAAGCTTTCTTT. The chain couples TRBV24-1 to TRBJ1-1; 8 bases are shared with TRBD1. The length of the CDR3 is 14 residues. Germline V gives CDR1 KGHDR, CDR2 SFDVKD. V shed 9 bases, J shed 0 bases, and the junction held 5 bases outside the gene matches.

This clonotype showed up many times. V usage is TRBV5-1 and J usage is TRBJ2-7; D is ambiguous. The CDR3 consists of 14 residues. V lost 1 base to trimming and J lost 5 bases, with 13 bases between them. Germline V lookup: CDR1 SGHRS, CDR2 YFSETQ. The chain's CDR3 is CASSLMVGSNEQYF. The CDR3 coding sequence is TGCGCCAGCAGCTTGATGGTAGGGTCGAACGAGCAGTACTTC.

This clonotype has a handful of counts. The chain carries TRBV20-1 and TRBJ2-7; TRBD2 agrees at 9 bases. Germline loops: CDR1 DFQATT, CDR2 SNEGSKA (reference sequence). This CDR3 spans 15 amino acids. J gave up 4 bases and V 0 bases, and 7 bases lay outside the gene matches. CDR3 DNA sequence: TGCAGTGCTAGAGAGGGTAGCGGGAGAATATACGAGCAGTACTTC. It codes for CSAREGSGRIYEQYF.

The chain carries TRBV28 and TRBJ1-2; no clear D gene. V was shortened by 2 bases and J by 7 bases, with 14 bases between the two germline ends. This CDR3 spans 14 amino acids. The germline gives CDR1 MDHEN, CDR2 SYDVKM. The CDR3 bases are TGTGCCAGCAGTTTACCAGACCCCCTTTTTGGCTACACCTTC. This gives the protein CASSLPDPLFGYTF.